A single sample is the source of the 30 T cell receptor beta chains below, sequenced in a study of CD8+ T cells in alopecia areata. Sequencing templates came from extracted RNA that was reverse transcribed into cDNA. Sequenced by immunoSEQ multiplex PCR; TCRdb stores in-frame clones only, minus some. This repertoire shows fewer than 100,000 clones, 50% to 75% found once; its top ten account for 15% to 19%. Sample treatment: oral pan-JAK inhibitor, 5-10 mg twice daily. The starting material was CD8+ T cells sorted from blood, obtained at week 4, from a patient treated with tofacitinib. The receptors originated from a human donor with alopecia areata.

The J gene is TRBJ2-7, the V gene TRBV29-1; maybe TRBD2 (6 bases). This CDR3 spans 14 amino acids. From germline, CDR1 is SQVTM and CDR2 ANQGSEA. With 5 bases removed from V and 2 bases from J, the gap between germline ends came to 16 bases. CDR3 DNA: TGCAGCGTTAGTCCGCGGGACGGGACCTACGAGCAGTACTTC. It is translated as CSVSPRDGTYEQYF.

This sequence joins TRBV27 and TRBJ2-7; weak D call: TRBD2 (5 bases). Germline V lookup: CDR1 MNHEY, CDR2 SMNVEV (reference sequence). This CDR3 contains 15 residues. The V end was cut by 2 bases, the J end by 3 bases, with 14 bases between. The CDR3 DNA follows: TGTGCCAGCAGTTTACTTACTGGACTCCACTACGAGCAGTACTTC. This encodes CASSLLTGLHYEQYF.

The CDR3 loop reads CASSAGQGGEQYF. In DNA form, the CDR3 reads TGTGCCAGCAGTGCGGGACAGGGAGGGGAGCAGTACTTC. The V call is TRBV25-1, the J call TRBJ2-7, with 9 bases lining up with TRBD1. Per the germline V gene, CDR1 is MGHDK and CDR2 is SYGVNS. With V trimmed by 4 bases and J by 7 bases, 5 bases remained unmatched. This CDR3 is 13 amino acids long.

DNA for the CDR3: TGTGCCACCAGCAGAGAGGGGTTTAGCACAGATACGCAGTATTTT. The encoded protein is CATSREGFSTDTQYF. J is TRBJ2-3 and V is TRBV15; D ambiguous. V was pared by 0 bases and J by 0 bases, with 7 bases between. The CDR3 consists of 15 residues. Germline V lookup: CDR1 LNHNV, CDR2 YYDKDF (reference sequence). The variable domain in full, completed from reference TRBV15 and TRBJ2-3, reads DAMVIQNPRYQVTQFGKPVTLSCSQTLNHNVMYWYQQKSSQAPKLLFHYYDKDFNNEADTPDNFQSRRPNTSFCFLDIRSPGLGDTAMYLCATSREGFSTDTQYFGPGTRLTVL.

This clone has just a few counts. The identical CDR3 is also encoded by other nucleotide sequences in the sample. The chain recombines TRBV29-1 with TRBJ1-2; D may be TRBD1 (6 bases). The V gene lost 6 bases and the J gene lost 3 bases, with 11 bases spanning the gap. The CDR3 extends over 12 amino acids. The germline CDR1 and CDR2 sequences are SQVTM and ANQGSEA. The CDR3 loop reads CSVPTGDYGYTF. Written as DNA, the CDR3 is TGCAGCGTCCCGACAGGCGACTATGGCTACACCTTC.

The chain has TRBV29-1 and TRBJ2-7; D call uncertain. From germline, CDR1 is SQVTM and CDR2 ANQGSEA. V lost 1 base, J lost 3 bases, and 4 bases lay in between. CDR3 length: 11 residues. The CDR3 sequence: CSVEGDYEQYF. CDR3 sequence (DNA): TGCAGCGTTGAAGGGGACTACGAGCAGTACTTC.

V gene TRBV29-1 combines with J gene TRBJ2-3; D unclear. This CDR3 region has 12 residues. The germline CDR1 and CDR2 sequences are SQVTM and ANQGSEA. The V end lost 4 bases, the J end lost 6 bases, and 11 bases lay between the germline ends. The CDR3 loop reads CSVVELGDTQYF. In DNA form, the CDR3 reads TGCAGCGTTGTCGAATTAGGGGATACGCAGTATTTT.

This chain joins TRBV4-1 and TRBJ2-1; TRBD2 agrees at 14 bases. Losses at the gene ends were 5 bases for V and 9 bases for J; bases not matched to a gene: 9. In germline, CDR1 is MGHRA, CDR2 YSYEKL. There are 16 residues in the CDR3. CDR3 amino acids: CASSKRGTSGSSEQFF. Written as DNA, the CDR3 is TGCGCCAGCAGCAAGAGGGGGACTAGCGGGAGTAGTGAGCAGTTCTTC.

V usage is TRBV29-1 and J usage is TRBJ2-1; D ambiguous. The germline gives CDR1 SQVTM, CDR2 ANQGSEA. The CDR3 loop spans 10 amino acids. V lost 3 bases, J lost 7 bases, and 4 bases lay in between. The CDR3 nucleotides read TGCAGCGTTGAGTTGAATGAGCAGTTCTTC. This sequence encodes CSVELNEQFF.

Only a few counts were recorded for this clone. The chain is built from TRBV27 and TRBJ2-3, with D uncertain. The length of the CDR3 is 17 residues. Germline CDR1 and CDR2: MNHEY and SMNVEV (reference sequence). V shed 1 base and J shed 0 bases, with 14 bases lying between them. The CDR3 spells CASSLLVVRSSTDTQYF. CDR3 coding DNA: TGTGCCAGCAGTTTATTAGTAGTTAGGTCTAGCACAGATACGCAGTATTTT.

J is TRBJ1-2 and V is TRBV9; D gene unclear. CDR3 length equals 16 residues. Trimming shortened V by 0 bases and J by 3 bases, and 15 bases separated the two germline ends. Germline CDR1 and CDR2: SGDLS and YYNGEE. The CDR3 coding sequence is TGTGCCAGCAGCGTAGGTGCCGACGGGAACTACTATGGCTACACCTTC. Translated, it gives CASSVGADGNYYGYTF.

This chain links TRBV9 with TRBJ2-3, with TRBD2 matching 15 bases. The CDR3 has 16 amino acids. Germline V gives CDR1 SGDLS, CDR2 YYNGEE. V shed 4 bases and J 5 bases; nucleotides not matched to a gene: 5. CDR3 sequence (DNA): TGTGCCAGCAGCTATAGGACTAGCGGGGGGGAAGATACGCAGTATTTT. It specifies CASSYRTSGGEDTQYF. The full variable domain, with the rest looked up from reference TRBV9 and TRBJ2-3, is DSGVTQTPKHLITATGQRVTLRCSPRSGDLSVYWYQQSLDQGLQFLIQYYNGEERAKGNILERFSAQQFPDLHSELNLSSLELGDSALYFCASSYRTSGGEDTQYFGPGTRLTVL.

This clone came up once. The gene calls are TRBV15 and TRBJ2-7; no firm D call. Germline CDR1 is LNHNV and CDR2 is YYDKDF (reference sequence). This CDR3 spans 12 amino acids. The V gene lost 0 bases and the J gene lost 3 bases, with 3 bases spanning the gap. CDR3 in amino acids: CATSRDNYEQYF. The CDR3 DNA sequence: TGTGCCACCAGCAGAGACAACTACGAGCAGTACTTC.

The chain is built from TRBV9 and TRBJ2-7, with TRBD2 as a possible D gene (5 bases). The germline V and J ends were trimmed by 4 bases and 9 bases, with 14 bases remaining between them. Germline V gives CDR1 SGDLS, CDR2 YYNGEE. The CDR3 is 12 residues long. The CDR3 nucleotides read TGTGCCAGCAGCCCCACGGGGAAGGGGCAGTACTTC. It yields the protein CASSPTGKGQYF.

The chain links TRBV2 to TRBJ2-2; possible D gene TRBD1, 5 bases. The CDR3 covers 17 residues. V lost 6 bases and J lost 0, with 17 bases in between. The germline V gene has CDR1 SNHLY and CDR2 FYNNEI. CDR3 loop: CASSPRVPGTNTGELFF. The CDR3 nucleotides are TGTGCCAGCAGCCCACGTGTCCCAGGGACGAACACCGGGGAGCTGTTTTTT.

The rearrangement uses TRBV5-1 and TRBJ1-2, with TRBD1 matching over 9 bases. V gave up 7 bases and J gave up 6 bases; unmatched junction bases: 1. This CDR3 is built from 11 residues. Germline V lookup: CDR1 SGHRS, CDR2 YFSETQ. Written as DNA, the CDR3 is TGCGCCAGCGGACAGGGGAATGGCTACACCTTC. Encoded protein: CASGQGNGYTF.

This chain uses TRBV9 with TRBJ1-2; D is uncertain. The CDR3 extends over 14 amino acids. V lost 0 bases and J lost 8, with 14 bases in between. Germline V gene lookup returns CDR1 SGDLS and CDR2 YYNGEE. CDR3 bases: TGTGCCAGCAGCGTAGAGGGAGACGTTCGGGGCTACACCTTC. Its translation is CASSVEGDVRGYTF. The variable domain in full, completed from reference TRBV9 and TRBJ1-2, reads DSGVTQTPKHLITATGQRVTLRCSPRSGDLSVYWYQQSLDQGLQFLIQYYNGEERAKGNILERFSAQQFPDLHSELNLSSLELGDSALYFCASSVEGDVRGYTFGSGTRLTVV.

This chain's CDR3 is CASSQDGGALDIQYF. The CDR3 DNA reads TGCGCCAGCAGCCAAGACGGGGGGGCCCTGGACATTCAGTACTTC. The chain links TRBV4-1 to TRBJ2-4; 8 bases agree with TRBD2. The CDR3 runs 15 residues. Germline CDR1 and CDR2: MGHRA and YSYEKL. With V trimmed by 0 bases and J by 8 bases, 6 bases remained unmatched.

The J gene is TRBJ1-2, the V gene TRBV29-1; D remains ambiguous. The CDR3 is made up of 13 amino acids. V was cut by 0 bases and J by 8 bases, with 13 bases left in between. Per germline, CDR1 SQVTM and CDR2 ANQGSEA. This CDR3 is CSVEDWSQLGYTF. CDR3 DNA sequence: TGCAGCGTTGAAGATTGGAGCCAGTTGGGCTACACCTTC.

CDR3 sequence (DNA): TGTGCCAGCAGCTTAGGGCGGAGCTACGAGCAGTACTTC. Translated: CASSLGRSYEQYF. The chain carries TRBV7-6 and TRBJ2-7, with unresolved D. Germline CDR1 is SGHVS and CDR2 is FNYEAQ. The CDR3 extends over 13 amino acids. Trimming cost V 1 base and J 3 bases, with 7 bases left between them.

This clone came up once. V is TRBV5-1 and J is TRBJ2-6, with D hard to call. Germline V gene sequence: CDR1 SGHRS, CDR2 YFSETQ. CDR3 size: 15 residues. Trimming took off 0 bases at V and 0 bases at J, with 4 bases between the two ends. The CDR3: CASSLGVSGANVLTF. CDR3 in DNA: TGCGCCAGCAGCTTGGGGGTCTCTGGGGCCAACGTCCTGACTTTC.

There are a few counts of this clone. The rearrangement joins TRBV4-3 to TRBJ2-7; 9 bases match TRBD2. The CDR3 is made up of 13 amino acids. The V gene end was trimmed by 5 bases and the J gene end by 6 bases; junction bases not matched to a gene: 5. The germline V gene has CDR1 LGHNA and CDR2 YSLEER. The CDR3 DNA sequence: TGCGCCAGCAGCACGGCGGGAGGGGCCGAGCAGTACTTC. Translating it yields CASSTAGGAEQYF.

The chain is built from TRBV2 and TRBJ2-3, with 10 bases that match TRBD1. The CDR3 is 15 amino acids. Per the germline V gene, CDR1 is SNHLY and CDR2 is FYNNEI. V dropped 4 bases and J dropped 0; count of bases not matched to a gene: 1. CDR3 protein: CASSGTGGSTDTQYF. DNA for the CDR3: TGTGCCAGCAGTGGGACAGGGGGTAGCACAGATACGCAGTATTTT.

The J gene is TRBJ2-7, the V gene TRBV5-1; D call uncertain. Trimming shortened V by 4 bases and J by 3 bases, and 11 bases separated the two germline ends. This CDR3 is built from 13 residues. Per the germline V gene, CDR1 is SGHRS and CDR2 is YFSETQ. The CDR3 DNA follows: TGCGCCAGCAGCCCCCCAGTGGGCTACGAGCAGTACTTC. Amino acids: CASSPPVGYEQYF. The full variable domain, in which reference TRBV5-1 and TRBJ2-7 provide the parts outside the CDR3, is KAGVTQTPRYLIKTRGQQVTLSCSPISGHRSVSWYQQTPGQGLQFLFEYFSETQRNKGNFPGRFSGRQFSNSRSEMNVSTLELGDSALYLCASSPPVGYEQYFGPGTRLTVT.

This clone was found a few times. The rearrangement links TRBV6-5 to TRBJ2-3; D gene ambiguous. The CDR3 spans 13 residues. V lost 5 bases to trimming and J lost 3 bases, with 9 bases between them. Germline lookup yields CDR1 MNHEY and CDR2 SVGAGI. CDR3 sequence reads: CASSHLPTDTQYF. The CDR3 nucleotides read TGTGCCAGCAGTCACCTACCGACAGATACGCAGTATTTT.

V gene TRBV30 combines with J gene TRBJ2-1; D is perhaps TRBD2 (5 bases). The CDR3 runs 12 residues. CDR1 is GTSNPN, CDR2 SVGIG, per germline (reference sequence). Between the trimmed V and J ends, which lost 5 bases and 8 bases, there was a span of 13 bases. The CDR3 sequence is CAWASRGYEQFF. The CDR3 DNA follows: TGTGCCTGGGCGTCCCGCGGGTATGAGCAGTTCTTC.

The V and J genes are TRBV29-1 and TRBJ2-7, with D perhaps matching TRBD1 (6 bases). V was clipped by 7 bases and J by 6 bases, with 10 bases between them. CDR3 length equals 10 residues. CDR1 is SQVTM and CDR2 is ANQGSEA in the germline V gene. The CDR3 region is CSAQGPEQYF. DNA for the CDR3: TGCAGCGCCCAGGGGCCCGAGCAGTACTTC.

In this sample, this clone turned up a few times. This rearrangement joins TRBV4-1 to TRBJ1-6; the D gene is possibly TRBD1 (5 bases). CDR1 MGHRA and CDR2 YSYEKL come from the germline V gene. The CDR3 covers 15 residues. Trimming removed 3 bases from V and 9 bases from J, with 15 bases in between. The CDR3 DNA reads as TGCGCCAGCAGCCACCCTTGGGGCGAGGGTTCACCCCTCCACTTT. The encoded protein is CASSHPWGEGSPLHF.

This chain joins TRBV15 and TRBJ2-1; no reliable D call. The CDR3 has 14 residues. With 1 base removed from V and 0 bases from J, the gap between germline ends came to 4 bases. Germline lookup yields CDR1 LNHNV and CDR2 YYDKDF (reference sequence). The CDR3 protein is CATSRGLSYNEQFF. Written as DNA, the CDR3 is TGTGCCACCAGCAGAGGGCTCTCCTACAATGAGCAGTTCTTC.

The rearrangement uses TRBV5-1 and TRBJ1-2, with a tentative D call TRBD1 (6 bases). CDR1 is SGHRS, CDR2 YFSETQ, per germline. The CDR3 consists of 12 residues. The V gene lost 6 bases and the J gene lost 5 bases, with 11 bases spanning the gap. CDR3 residues: CASTEQGYGYTF. For the CDR3, the DNA is TGCGCCAGCACAGAGCAGGGGTATGGCTACACCTTC.